The 7 T cell receptor beta chains given below trace back to one sample, sequenced in a study of shared clonotypes between healthy human individuals (dated by TCRdb to about 2020). The library relied on the immunoSEQ multiplex PCR assay. TCRdb took this table from immuneACCESS and kept in-frame rearrangements with V and J called. Such tables lack part of the clones; where checked against another copy, unresolved V genes explain under half of the gap, and the rest is unexplained. The sample table records about 530,000 clones; 90% to 97% of these occur just once. About 0.064% of the sample belongs to the ten largest clones. Source material: naive CD4+ T cells sorted from blood. What the cell subset or site label conveys for this sample: CD45RA+ positively selected. Every receptor here comes from a young woman in good health.

The chain combines TRBV28 with TRBJ2-1; maybe TRBD1 (5 bases). CDR1 is MDHEN, CDR2 SYDVKM, per germline. The CDR3 loop spans 14 amino acids. The V and J ends lost 5 bases and 2 bases respectively, with 10 bases between them. The CDR3: CASSPAGPYNEQFF. CDR3 nucleotides: TGTGCCAGCAGTCCCGCAGGGCCCTACAATGAGCAGTTCTTC.

This clone is a singleton in its sample. V and J are TRBV29-1 and TRBJ1-4; D is unclear. V lost 6 bases and J lost 5, with 16 bases in between. This CDR3 is built from 14 residues. Germline V lookup: CDR1 SQVTM, CDR2 ANQGSEA. In DNA form, the CDR3 reads TGCAGCGTCGCCTTCGGCAGCTGGAATGAAAAACTGTTTTTT. This encodes CSVAFGSWNEKLFF.

The J gene is TRBJ2-7, the V gene TRBV28, with D perhaps TRBD2 (5 bases). CDR1 MDHEN and CDR2 SYDVKM come from the germline V gene. Trimming took off 2 bases at V and 3 bases at J, with 8 bases between the two ends. The CDR3 totals 13 residues. The CDR3 region has the DNA TGTGCCAGCAGTTTAGGGAGAATCTACGAGCAGTACTTC. Translated, it gives CASSLGRIYEQYF.

V is TRBV27 and J is TRBJ2-2; D gene unclear. The CDR3 consists of 15 residues. CDR1 and CDR2 (germline): MNHEY, SMNVEV (reference sequence). Trimming removed 4 bases from V and 6 bases from J, with 15 bases in between. The CDR3 DNA sequence: TGTGCCAGCAGTTCCCCGACGGCCGGATCCGGGGAGCTGTTTTTT. Translating gives CASSSPTAGSGELFF.

V gene TRBV11-2 combines with J gene TRBJ2-3; tentatively, D is TRBD1 (6 bases). There are 14 residues in the CDR3. Trimming removed 7 bases from V and 2 bases from J, with 13 bases in between. Looked up from germline, CDR1 is SGHAT and CDR2 is FQNNGV. CDR3 sequence: CASMITGYTDTQYF. CDR3 in DNA: TGTGCCAGCATGATAACAGGGTACACAGATACGCAGTATTTT.

The chain has TRBV2 and TRBJ2-7; 8 positions match TRBD2. V was clipped by 5 bases and J by 1 base; unmatched bases: 4. Germline values: CDR1 SNHLY, CDR2 FYNNEI. The CDR3 has 14 amino acids. CDR3 protein: CASSRTSMSYEQYF. The CDR3 coding sequence is TGTGCCAGCAGTAGGACTAGCATGTCCTACGAGCAGTACTTC.

This clone was found once. The chain carries TRBV29-1 and TRBJ1-4, with D possibly TRBD1 on 5 matching bases. Germline V CDR1 and CDR2: SQVTM, ANQGSEA. The CDR3 spans 13 residues. V was pared by 4 bases and J by 7 bases, with 13 bases between. The CDR3 region is CSVAIGAGEKLFF. DNA of the CDR3: TGCAGCGTTGCGATCGGGGCCGGTGAAAAACTGTTTTTT.